Below are 19 T cell receptor beta chains sequenced from a single sample in a study of CD8 T cells in Susac syndrome. The authors reverse transcribed roughly 0.5 to 1 ug RNA with random hexamers. TCRdb itself ran the immunoSEQ multiplex PCR reads through MiXCR, one entry per CDR3 protein. The sample has around 120,000 distinct CDR3 sequences; about 94% are singletons. Sequenced sample: CD4+ T cells from PBMCs. Every receptor here comes from a human donor with multiple sclerosis.

The gene calls are TRBV5-1 and TRBJ2-5; 12 nucleotides align to TRBD2. V was pared by 2 bases and J by 2 bases, with 4 bases of the junction left unmatched. The CDR3 runs to 16 residues. Germline V lookup: CDR1 SGHRS, CDR2 YFSETQ. For the CDR3, the DNA is TGCGCCAGCAGCTTACTAGCGGGGGGCCTACAAGAGACCCAGTACTTC. It specifies CASSLLAGGLQETQYF.

The CDR3 DNA sequence: TGCGCCAGCAGCTGGTCCGGGACGGAGAACACCGGGGAGCTGTTTTTT. Translating it yields CASSWSGTENTGELFF. V usage is TRBV5-1 and J usage is TRBJ2-2, with D perhaps assigned TRBD1 or TRBD2 (5 bases each). The CDR3 covers 16 residues. The germline V gene encodes CDR1 SGHRS and CDR2 YFSETQ. V was shortened by 3 bases and J by 1 base, with 13 bases between the two germline ends.

This chain uses TRBV12-3 or TRBV12-4 with TRBJ1-5; no clear D. The germline V and J ends were trimmed by 1 base and 3 bases, with 13 bases remaining between them. The CDR3 has 16 amino acids. The CDR3 region has the DNA TGTGCCAGCAGTTTAGATCAGGCCCGTGACAATCAGCCCCAGCATTTT. The encoded protein is CASSLDQARDNQPQHF.

The J gene is TRBJ2-2, the V gene TRBV5-1, with D hard to call. The CDR3 is 17 amino acids. V lost 4 bases, J lost 4 bases, and 20 bases lay in between. Germline V gene sequence: CDR1 SGHRS, CDR2 YFSETQ. CDR3 sequence reads: CASSTYFSLTTTGELFF. In DNA, the CDR3 is TGCGCCAGCAGCACGTACTTTTCCTTGACCACCACCGGGGAGCTGTTTTTT.

This clonotype was recorded only once. The gene calls are TRBV5-1 and TRBJ1-2; TRBD1 matches at 10 bases. Germline lookup yields CDR1 SGHRS and CDR2 YFSETQ. The trim removed 7 bases at V and 5 bases at J, leaving 8 bases unmatched. This CDR3 has 14 residues. The CDR3 nucleotides read TGCGCCAGCTCCGGGACAGGGGACAGTTATGGCTACACCTTC. Encoded protein: CASSGTGDSYGYTF.

The rearrangement links TRBV12-3 or TRBV12-4 to TRBJ2-7; D gene unclear. The CDR3 length is 15 residues. Trimming took 7 bases from V and 2 from J, leaving 18 bases between them. The CDR3, as DNA: TGTGCCAGCATCCCGCGCCACTCCGGTCCCTACGAGCAGTACTTC. As protein: CASIPRHSGPYEQYF.

This clonotype showed up just once. The gene calls are TRBV9 and TRBJ2-2; D is perhaps TRBD1 (5 bases). V was shortened by 1 base and J by 4 bases, with 8 bases between the two germline ends. Germline CDR1 is SGDLS and CDR2 is YYNGEE. The CDR3 is 14 residues long. The CDR3 reads CASSVTTGTGELFF. CDR3 bases: TGTGCCAGCAGCGTAACTACAGGCACCGGGGAGCTGTTTTTT.

The chain combines TRBV20-1 with TRBJ2-5; D gene unclear. CDR3 size: 15 residues. CDR1 and CDR2 from the germline V gene are DFQATT and SNEGSKA (reference sequence). V lost 0 bases, J lost 2 bases, and 13 bases lay in between. The CDR3 reads CSARDPGGLQETQYF. The CDR3 nucleotides are TGCAGTGCTAGAGATCCCGGTGGGCTTCAAGAGACCCAGTACTTC.

The rearrangement links TRBV7-2 to TRBJ1-4; D is undetermined. The germline gives CDR1 SGHTA, CDR2 FQGNSA. This CDR3 spans 14 amino acids. The V end was cut by 1 base, the J end by 7 bases, with 10 bases between. CDR3 sequence reads: CASSLGPPSEKLFF. The CDR3 bases are TGTGCCAGCAGCTTAGGCCCGCCGAGTGAAAAACTGTTTTTT.

The rearrangement links TRBV5-4 to TRBJ2-2, with D perhaps matching TRBD2 (6 bases). Germline CDR1 SGHNT, CDR2 YYREEE (reference sequence). Trimming stripped 4 bases from V and 4 bases from J, with 17 bases between. CDR3 size: 16 residues. This chain's CDR3 is CASSPRAGEVTGELFF. The DNA of the CDR3 is TGTGCCAGCAGCCCGAGGGCCGGGGAGGTCACCGGGGAGCTGTTTTTT. The full variable domain, its missing parts supplied by reference TRBV5-4 and TRBJ2-2, is ETGVTQSPTHLIKTRGQQVTLRCSSQSGHNTVSWYQQALGQGPQFIFQYYREEENGRGNFPPRFSGLQFPNYSSELNVNALELDDSALYLCASSPRAGEVTGELFFGEGSRLTVL.

In its sample, this clonotype was seen once. The rearrangement uses TRBV11-2 and TRBJ1-2, with 7 bases fitting TRBD1. The CDR3 has 14 residues. J lost 4 bases, V lost 6 bases, and 8 bases had no gene match. Germline lookup yields CDR1 SGHAT and CDR2 FQNNGV. CDR3 DNA: TGTGCCAGCAGTCCCCAGGGGGGGACCTATGGCTACACCTTC. Protein product: CASSPQGGTYGYTF.

The rearrangement uses TRBV7-2 and TRBJ2-7; 7 nucleotides match TRBD2. CDR1 is SGHTA and CDR2 is FQGNSA in the germline V gene. This CDR3 is 15 amino acids long. Trimming removed 5 bases from V and 2 bases from J; junction bases left unmatched: 9. Written as DNA, the CDR3 is TGTGCCAGCAGCGGGGGACTACCCACGGCCTACGAGCAGTACTTC. Translating it yields CASSGGLPTAYEQYF.

The J gene is TRBJ1-1, the V gene TRBV3-1, with a possible D match to TRBD1 (6 bases). Germline V gene lookup returns CDR1 LGHDT and CDR2 YNNKEL (reference sequence). The CDR3 is 14 residues long. Between the trimmed V and J ends, which lost 3 bases and 2 bases, there was a span of 10 bases. This CDR3 reads CASSQGGANTEAFF. CDR3 nucleotide sequence: TGTGCCAGCAGCCAGGGGGGGGCAAACACTGAAGCTTTCTTT.

The chain uses TRBV19 and TRBJ2-7, with TRBD2 matching 12 bases. The CDR3 extends over 16 amino acids. CDR1 LNHDA and CDR2 SQIVND come from the germline V gene (reference sequence). Unmatched junction bases numbered 12, after V lost 7 bases and J lost 5 bases. The CDR3 coding sequence is TGTGCCAGTACCATGCTAGCGGGAGGGCCGCTGAACGAGCAGTACTTC. As protein: CASTMLAGGPLNEQYF. The variable domain in full, with the rest retrieved from reference TRBV19 and TRBJ2-7, is DGGITQSPKYLFRKEGQNVTLSCEQNLNHDAMYWYRQDPGQGLRLIYYSQIVNDFQKGDIAEGYSVSREKKESFPLTVTSAQKNPTAFYLCASTMLAGGPLNEQYFGPGTRLTVT.

The CDR3, as DNA: TGTGCCACCAGCAGAGATCGTCGGCCGGACGAGCAGTACTTC. It codes for CATSRDRRPDEQYF. The V call is TRBV15, the J call TRBJ2-7; no definite D call. CDR1 is LNHNV and CDR2 is YYDKDF in the germline V gene (reference sequence). The V end lost 0 bases, the J end lost 5 bases, and 11 bases lay between the germline ends. The CDR3 has 14 residues.

This chain links TRBV7-3 with TRBJ1-1; 7 bases match TRBD1. V shed 5 bases and J 8 bases; nucleotides not matched to a gene: 5. The germline V gene encodes CDR1 SGHTA and CDR2 FQGTGA. There are 12 residues in the CDR3. As DNA, the CDR3 is TGTGCCAGCAGCCCTACAGGGGAAGAAGCTTTCTTT. Translating gives CASSPTGEEAFF.

The chain is built from TRBV5-1 and TRBJ1-1; TRBD1 agrees at 7 bases. Unmatched junction bases numbered 5, after V lost 1 base and J lost 5 bases. This CDR3 is built from 14 residues. CDR1 is SGHRS, CDR2 YFSETQ, per germline. The CDR3 DNA reads as TGCGCCAGCAGCTTGCAAGGGGGCGGGACTGAAGCTTTCTTT. It encodes CASSLQGGGTEAFF.

This chain uses TRBV7-2 with TRBJ1-5; 8 nucleotides agree with TRBD1. This CDR3 is built from 15 residues. Germline trimming cut 1 base from V and 2 bases from J; bases unmatched to any gene: 1. Germline-derived CDR1 and CDR2 are SGHTA and FQGNSA. The CDR3 coding sequence is TGTGCCAGCAGCTTAGTACAGGGGGGCAATCAGCCCCAGCATTTT. Amino acid sequence: CASSLVQGGNQPQHF. Variable domain in full (rest from reference TRBV7-2 and TRBJ1-5): GAGVSQSPSNKVTEKGKDVELRCDPISGHTALYWYRQSLGQGLEFLIYFQGNSAPDKSGLPSDRFSAERTGGSVSTLTIQRTQQEDSAVYLCASSLVQGGNQPQHFGDGTRLSIL.

The V gene is TRBV2, the J gene TRBJ1-1; D unclear. V was trimmed by 8 bases and J by 1 base, leaving 8 bases between them. The CDR3 has 12 residues. Germline V gives CDR1 SNHLY, CDR2 FYNNEI. The CDR3 protein is CASLLGNTEAFF. The CDR3 bases are TGTGCCAGCCTTCTAGGGAACACTGAAGCTTTCTTT.